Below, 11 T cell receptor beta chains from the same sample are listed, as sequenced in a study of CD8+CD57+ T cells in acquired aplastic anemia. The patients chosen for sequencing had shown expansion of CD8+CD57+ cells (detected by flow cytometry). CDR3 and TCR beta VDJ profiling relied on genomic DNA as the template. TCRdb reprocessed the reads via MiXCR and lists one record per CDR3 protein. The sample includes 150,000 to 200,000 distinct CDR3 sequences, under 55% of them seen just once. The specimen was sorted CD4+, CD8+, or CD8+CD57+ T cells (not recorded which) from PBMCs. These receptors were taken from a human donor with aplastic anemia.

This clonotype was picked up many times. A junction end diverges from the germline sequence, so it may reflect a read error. CDR3 coding DNA: TGCGCCAGCAGCTTGGACCTCCAGGACCGATTAATATTC. Amino acid sequence: CASSLDLQDRLIF. The V and J genes are TRBV5-1 and TRBJ2-7; D not certain. This CDR3 has 13 residues. Per the germline V gene, CDR1 is SGHRS and CDR2 is YFSETQ.

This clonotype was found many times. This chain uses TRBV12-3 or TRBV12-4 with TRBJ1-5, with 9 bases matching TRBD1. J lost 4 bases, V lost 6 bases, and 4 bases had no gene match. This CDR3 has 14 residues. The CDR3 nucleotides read TGTGCCAGCAGGGGACAGGGCTGGAATCAGCCCCAGCATTTT. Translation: CASRGQGWNQPQHF.

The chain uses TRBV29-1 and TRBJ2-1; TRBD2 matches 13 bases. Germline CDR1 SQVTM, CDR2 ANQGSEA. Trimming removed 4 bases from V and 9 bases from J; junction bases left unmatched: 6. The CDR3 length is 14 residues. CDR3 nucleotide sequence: TGCAGCGTTGTTGGAACTAGCGGGGGGGGTGAGCAGTTCTTC. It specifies CSVVGTSGGGEQFF.

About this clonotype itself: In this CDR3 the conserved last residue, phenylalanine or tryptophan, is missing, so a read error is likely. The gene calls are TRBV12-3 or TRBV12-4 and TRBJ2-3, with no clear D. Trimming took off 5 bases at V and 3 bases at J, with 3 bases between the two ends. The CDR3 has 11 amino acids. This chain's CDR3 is CASSLTDTQYS. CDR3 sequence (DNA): TGTGCCAGCAGTCTAACAGATACGCAGTATTCT.

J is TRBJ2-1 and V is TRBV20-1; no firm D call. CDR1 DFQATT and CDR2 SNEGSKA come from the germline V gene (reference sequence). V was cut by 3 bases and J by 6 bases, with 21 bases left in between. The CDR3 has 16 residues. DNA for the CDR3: TGCAGTGCTAGCCACCGCGACGGTCACCCTGCCAATGAGCAGTTCTTC. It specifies CSASHRDGHPANEQFF.

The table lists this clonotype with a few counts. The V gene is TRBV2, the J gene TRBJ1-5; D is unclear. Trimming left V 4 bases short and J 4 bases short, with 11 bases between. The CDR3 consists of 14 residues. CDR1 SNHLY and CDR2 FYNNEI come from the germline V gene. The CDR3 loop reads CASSGSLANQPQHF. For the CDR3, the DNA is TGTGCCAGCAGTGGGTCATTAGCTAATCAGCCCCAGCATTTT. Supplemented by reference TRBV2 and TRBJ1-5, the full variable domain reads EPEVTQTPSHQVTQMGQEVILRCVPISNHLYFYWYRQILGQKVEFLVSFYNNEISEKSEIFDDQFSVERPDGSNFTLKIRSTKLEDSAMYFCASSGSLANQPQHFGDGTRLSIL.

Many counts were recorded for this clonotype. DNA of the CDR3: TGTGCCAGCAGTCGGGACAGGGGGTTTCAGCCCCAGCATTTT. Protein product: CASSRDRGFQPQHF. The chain is built from TRBV6-1 and TRBJ1-5; 11 nucleotides align to TRBD1. CDR1 MNHNS and CDR2 SASEGT come from the germline V gene. The CDR3 sequence is 14 residues long. The V gene end was trimmed by 5 bases and the J gene end by 6 bases; junction bases not matched to a gene: 3.

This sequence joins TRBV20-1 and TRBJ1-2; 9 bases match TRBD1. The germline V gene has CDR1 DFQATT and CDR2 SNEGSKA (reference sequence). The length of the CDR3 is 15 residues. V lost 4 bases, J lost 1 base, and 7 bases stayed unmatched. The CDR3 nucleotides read TGCAGTGCTAAGCCCGGGACAGGGATTAACTATGGCTACACCTTC. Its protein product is CSAKPGTGINYGYTF.

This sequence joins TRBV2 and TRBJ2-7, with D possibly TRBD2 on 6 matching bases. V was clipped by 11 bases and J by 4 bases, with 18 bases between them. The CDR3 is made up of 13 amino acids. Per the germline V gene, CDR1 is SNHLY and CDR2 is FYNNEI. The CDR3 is CASGLNGLYEQYF. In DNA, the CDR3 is TGTGCCTCGGGACTGAATGGACTATACGAGCAGTACTTC.

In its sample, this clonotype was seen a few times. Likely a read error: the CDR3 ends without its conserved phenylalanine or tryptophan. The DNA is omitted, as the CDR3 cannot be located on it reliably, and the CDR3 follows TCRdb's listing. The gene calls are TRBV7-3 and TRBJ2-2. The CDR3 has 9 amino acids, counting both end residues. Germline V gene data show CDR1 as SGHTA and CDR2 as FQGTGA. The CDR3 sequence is CASRLPEAT.

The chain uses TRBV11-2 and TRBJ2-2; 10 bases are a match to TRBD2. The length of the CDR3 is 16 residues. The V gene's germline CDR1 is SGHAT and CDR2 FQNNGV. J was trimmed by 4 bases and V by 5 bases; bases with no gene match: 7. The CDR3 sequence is CASSINSGGITGELFF. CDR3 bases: TGTGCCAGCAGCATCAATAGCGGGGGGATCACCGGGGAGCTGTTTTTT.